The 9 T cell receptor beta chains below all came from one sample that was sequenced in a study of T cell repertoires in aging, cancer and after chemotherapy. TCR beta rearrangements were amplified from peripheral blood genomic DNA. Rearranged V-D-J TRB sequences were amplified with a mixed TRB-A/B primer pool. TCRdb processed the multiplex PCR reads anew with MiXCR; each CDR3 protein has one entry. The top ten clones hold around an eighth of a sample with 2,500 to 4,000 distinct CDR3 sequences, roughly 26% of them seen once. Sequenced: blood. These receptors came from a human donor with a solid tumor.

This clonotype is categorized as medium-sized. The CDR3 region is CASSLGAKGGETQYF. The CDR3, as DNA: TGTGCCAGCAGTTTAGGGGCCAAGGGTGGAGAGACCCAGTACTTC. J is TRBJ2-5 and V is TRBV27, with D perhaps matching TRBD1 (5 bases). CDR1 is MNHEY, CDR2 SMNVEV, per germline (reference sequence). Trimming pared 2 bases from V and 4 bases from J, leaving 14 bases between. The CDR3 runs to 15 residues.

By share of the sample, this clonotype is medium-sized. The CDR3, as DNA: TGTGCCAGCAGCCCTAGGACAGGGGGGAATGAAAAACTGTTTTTT. As protein: CASSPRTGGNEKLFF. J is TRBJ1-4 and V is TRBV7-6; the match to TRBD1 covers 10 bases. This CDR3 contains 15 residues. Per the germline V gene, CDR1 is SGHVS and CDR2 is FNYEAQ. V lost 5 bases and J lost 5; bases outside the gene matches: 5.

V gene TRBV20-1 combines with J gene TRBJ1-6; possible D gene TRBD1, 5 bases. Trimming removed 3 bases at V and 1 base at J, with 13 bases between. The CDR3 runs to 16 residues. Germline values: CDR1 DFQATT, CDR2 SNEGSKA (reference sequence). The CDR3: CSARGVGRSYNSPLHF. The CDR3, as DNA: TGCAGTGCTAGGGGGGTGGGTAGGTCCTATAATTCACCCCTCCACTTT.

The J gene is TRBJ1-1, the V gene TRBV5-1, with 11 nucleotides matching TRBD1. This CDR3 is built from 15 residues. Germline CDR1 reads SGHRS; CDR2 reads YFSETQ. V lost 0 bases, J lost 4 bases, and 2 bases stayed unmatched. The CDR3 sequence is CASSLGTGGPTEAFF. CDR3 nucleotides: TGCGCCAGCAGCTTGGGGACAGGGGGCCCCACTGAAGCTTTCTTT.

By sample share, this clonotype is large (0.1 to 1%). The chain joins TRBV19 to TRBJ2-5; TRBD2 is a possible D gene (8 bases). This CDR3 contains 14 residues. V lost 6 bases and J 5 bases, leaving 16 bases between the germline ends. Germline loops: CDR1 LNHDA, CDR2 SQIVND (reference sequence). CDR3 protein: CASSRGGTAETQYF. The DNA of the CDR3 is TGTGCCAGTAGCCGGGGGGGGACAGCTGAGACCCAGTACTTC.

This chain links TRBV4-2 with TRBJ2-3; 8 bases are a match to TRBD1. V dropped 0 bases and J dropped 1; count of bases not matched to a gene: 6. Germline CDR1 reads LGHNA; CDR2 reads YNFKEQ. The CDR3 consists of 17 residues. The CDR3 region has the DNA TGTGCCAGCAGCCAAGATGTTAGGGGACAGGGCACAGATACGCAGTATTTT. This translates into CASSQDVRGQGTDTQYF.

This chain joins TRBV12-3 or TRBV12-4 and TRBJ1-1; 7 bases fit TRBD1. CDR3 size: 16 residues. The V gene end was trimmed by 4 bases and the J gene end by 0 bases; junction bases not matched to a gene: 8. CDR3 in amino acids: CASSSGTVKMNTEAFF. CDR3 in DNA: TGTGCCAGCAGTTCCGGGACAGTCAAGATGAACACTGAAGCTTTCTTT.

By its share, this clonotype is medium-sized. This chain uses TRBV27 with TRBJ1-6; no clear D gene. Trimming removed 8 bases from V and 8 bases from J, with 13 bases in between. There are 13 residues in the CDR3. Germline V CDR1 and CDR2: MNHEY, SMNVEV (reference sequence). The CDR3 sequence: CASGQEGYSPLHF. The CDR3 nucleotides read TGTGCCAGCGGCCAGGAGGGTTATTCACCCCTCCACTTT.

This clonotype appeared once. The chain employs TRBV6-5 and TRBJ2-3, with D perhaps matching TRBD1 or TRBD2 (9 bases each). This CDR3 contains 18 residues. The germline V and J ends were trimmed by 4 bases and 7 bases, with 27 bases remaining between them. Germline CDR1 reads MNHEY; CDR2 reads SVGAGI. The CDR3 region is CASSSQGAGGGAVNTQYF. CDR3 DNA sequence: TGTGCCAGCAGTTCACAGGGGGCCGGCGGGGGGGCCGTGAATACGCAGTATTTT.